The sequence of this T cell receptor (beta chain) was determined in a study of shared clonotypes between healthy human individuals. The protocol was immunoSEQ multiplex PCR, while the TCRdb copy is restricted to in-frame clones and leaves out a portion. This repertoire shows about 490,000 clones, over 60% found once; its top ten account for about an eighth. In this sample, this clone turned up a few times. The CDR3 spans 13 residues. Germline CDR1 KGHSH, CDR2 LQKENI. The germline V and J ends were trimmed by 5 bases and 5 bases, with 10 bases remaining between them. The receptor's source is a middle-aged woman in good health. Some clones in this sample may be carry-over from other donors' samples. V is TRBV18 and J is TRBJ1-5, with D unclear. Material for sequencing was PBMCs. This CDR3 is CASSSARDQPQHF. The DNA for the CDR3 is TGTGCCAGCTCAAGTGCCCGGGATCAGCCCCAGCATTTT. Full variable domain (remainder filled in from reference TRBV18 and TRBJ1-5): NAGVMQNPRHLVRRRGQEARLRCSPMKGHSHVYWYRQLPEEGLKFMVYLQKENIIDESGMPKERFSAEFPKEGPSILRIQQVVRGDSAAYFCASSSARDQPQHFGDGTRLSIL.